This T cell receptor (beta chain) appears in the sequencing data of a study of graft-versus-host responses after intestinal transplantation. The length of the CDR3 is 17 residues. Per the germline V gene, CDR1 is SGHTA and CDR2 is FQGTGA. The V end lost 5 bases, the J end lost 2 bases, and 21 bases lay between the germline ends. A word on this clone: The antigen remains unidentified.

Whole-study findings and limits: Allografts carried high graft-versus-host to host-versus-graft clonal ratios in patients having graft-donor T cell macrochimerism. GvH clones were found in recipient marrow; some appeared first in ileum or blood.

Sequencing used immunoSEQ multiplex PCR; TCRdb keeps in-frame clones, though not all of them. The repertoire has roughly 11,000 clones, about four fifths of them found once; the top ten carry about 35%. The receptor was isolated from a human patient who received an intestinal transplant, so some T cells may come from the graft donor. The source material was PBMCs, sampled approximately 490 days after intestinal transplant. The rearrangement links TRBV7-3 to TRBJ1-1; D gene ambiguous. Written as DNA, the CDR3 is TGTGCCAGCAGCCTACGACTACTTTTCGGGGATAACACTGAAGCTTTCTTT. This translates into CASSLRLLFGDNTEAFF.